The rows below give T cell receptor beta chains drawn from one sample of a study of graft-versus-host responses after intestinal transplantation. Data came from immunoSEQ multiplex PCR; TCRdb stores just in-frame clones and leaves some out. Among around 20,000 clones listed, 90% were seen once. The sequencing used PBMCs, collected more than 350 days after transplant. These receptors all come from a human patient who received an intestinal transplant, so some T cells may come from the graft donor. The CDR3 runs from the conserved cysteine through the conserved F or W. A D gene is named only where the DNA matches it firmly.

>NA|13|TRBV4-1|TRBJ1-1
CASSPRPNTEAFF
TGCGCCAGCAGCCCCCGGCCGAACACTGAAGCTTTCTTT
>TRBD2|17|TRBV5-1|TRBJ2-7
CASSLGGTSGGIHEQYF
TGCGCCAGCAGCTTGGGTGGGACTAGCGGGGGTATCCACGAGCAGTACTTC
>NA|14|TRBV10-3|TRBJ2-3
CAIRGLTSTDTQYF
TGTGCCATCCGGGGGCTAACTAGCACAGATACGCAGTATTTT
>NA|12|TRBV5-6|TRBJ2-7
CASSLGGYEQYF
TGTGCCAGCAGCTTGGGGGGCTACGAGCAGTACTTC
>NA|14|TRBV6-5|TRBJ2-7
CASRHSTGTYEQYF
TGTGCCAGCAGACACTCGACAGGAACCTACGAGCAGTACTTC
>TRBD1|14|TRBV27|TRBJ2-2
CASSSDRVTGELFF
TGTGCCAGCAGTTCAGACAGGGTCACCGGGGAGCTGTTTTTT
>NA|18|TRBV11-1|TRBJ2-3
CASSWGLWGGLAEDTQYF
TGTGCCAGCAGCTGGGGGCTATGGGGTGGTCTAGCGGAAGATACGCAGTATTTT
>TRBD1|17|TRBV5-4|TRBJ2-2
CASSLAPGQGNTGELFF
TGTGCCAGCAGCTTGGCGCCGGGACAGGGGAACACCGGGGAGCTGTTTTTT
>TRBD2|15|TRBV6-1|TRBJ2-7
CASSGLAGGAYEQYF
TGTGCCAGCAGTGGACTAGCGGGGGGTGCCTACGAGCAGTACTTC
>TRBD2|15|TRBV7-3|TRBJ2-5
CASSLFPTGGETQYF
TGTGCCAGCAGCTTATTCCCTACGGGAGGAGAGACCCAGTACTTC
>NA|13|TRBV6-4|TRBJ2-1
CASSYSQGDEQFF
TGTGCCAGCAGTTACTCACAAGGGGATGAGCAGTTCTTC
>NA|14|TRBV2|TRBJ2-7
CARDVSPQPYEQYF
TGTGCCAGGGACGTTTCACCTCAACCCTACGAGCAGTACTTC
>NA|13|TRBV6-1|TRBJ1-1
CASSPRHNTEAFF
TGTGCCAGCAGCCCCCGTCACAACACTGAAGCTTTCTTT
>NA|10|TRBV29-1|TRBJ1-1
CSVEAAEAFF
TGCAGCGTTGAAGCTGCTGAAGCTTTCTTT
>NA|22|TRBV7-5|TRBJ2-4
CVRSLAPITRDIGELAKNIQYF
TGTGTCAGAAGCTTAGCGCCAATAACCCGGGACATTGGGGAATTGGCCAAAAACATTCAGTACTTC
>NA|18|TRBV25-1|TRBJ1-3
CASSEYEGTGLSGNTIYF
TGTGCCAGCAGTGAATATGAGGGAACGGGGCTGTCTGGAAACACCATATATTTT